Listed below are T cell receptor beta chains from one sample, sequenced in a study of blood T cell repertoires in COVID-19. Method: immunoSEQ multiplex PCR; TCRdb's copy keeps in-frame clones and lacks some. The sample consists of about 200,000 clones, roughly 84% of them appearing once. Sequenced input: peripheral blood. The receptors originated from a man in his fifties or sixties with COVID-19, enrolled during active disease. Each CDR3 is given with its conserved first and last residue. The order of the fields is V gene, clone size, J gene, D gene, CDR3 protein, CDR3 DNA. D genes are given only for firm matches. Not every row has a clone size; where given, it reads once, few, many or a size class.

TRBV19,once,TRBJ1-2,TRBD1,CASRDRGNYGYTF,TGTGCCAGTAGGGACAGGGGAAACTATGGCTACACCTTC
TRBV10-3,.,TRBJ2-7,TRBD1,CAITMGQGDEQYF,TGTGCCATCACCATGGGACAGGGTGACGAGCAGTACTTC
TRBV11-2,once,TRBJ2-7,.,CASSPHPWATRTDSYEQYF,TGTGCCAGCAGCCCCCACCCCTGGGCCACCCGAACCGACTCCTACGAGCAGTACTTC
TRBV19,.,TRBJ2-3,.,CASRHMSSTDTQYF,TGTGCCAGTAGGCATATGAGTAGCACAGATACGCAGTATTTT
TRBV28,.,TRBJ2-2,TRBD1,CASSRTGTVNTGELFF,TGTGCCAGCAGTCGTACCGGGACAGTGAACACCGGGGAGCTGTTTTTT
TRBV18,.,TRBJ2-1,.,CASSSDSPYNEQFF,TGTGCCAGCTCATCGGACAGCCCTTACAATGAGCAGTTCTTC
TRBV6-5,.,TRBJ2-3,.,CASSYSRHNTDTQYF,TGTGCCAGCAGTTACTCAAGACACAACACAGATACGCAGTATTTT
TRBV7-2,.,TRBJ1-1,.,CASSPERLQGGVDTEAFF,TGTGCCAGCAGCCCCGAACGTTTACAGGGAGGGGTTGACACTGAAGCTTTCTTT
TRBV11-2,.,TRBJ2-3,TRBD2,CASSRTRTSGGVTDTQYF,TGTGCCAGCAGCCGCACCAGGACTAGCGGGGGGGTCACAGATACGCAGTATTTT
TRBV12-2,.,TRBJ2-7,.,CASRLEEQEPYEQYF,TGTGCAAGTCGCTTAGAGGAACAGGAACCCTACGAGCAGTACTTC
TRBV28,.,TRBJ2-1,TRBD2,CASTGLAGVNEQFF,TGTGCCAGCACGGGACTAGCGGGTGTCAATGAGCAGTTCTTC
TRBV7-8,once,TRBJ2-7,.,CASSLAAIGPGSYEQYF,TGTGCCAGCAGCTTAGCAGCCATTGGCCCCGGGAGCTACGAGCAGTACTTC
TRBV30,.,TRBJ2-3,.,CAWSRDTSGTDTQYF,TGTGCCTGGAGTAGGGACACAAGTGGCACAGATACGCAGTATTTT
TRBV6-5,.,TRBJ2-7,.,CASQGTYEQYF,TGTGCCAGCCAGGGAACTTACGAGCAGTACTTC
TRBV7-2,.,TRBJ2-1,TRBD2,CASSSTYLPSGSYEQFF,TGTGCCAGCAGCTCGACTTATCTGCCTAGCGGGAGCTATGAGCAGTTCTTC
TRBV28,.,TRBJ1-4,.,CASSSRQSRTEKLFF,TGTGCCAGCAGTTCCAGACAGAGCCGGACGGAAAAACTGTTTTTT
TRBV7-7,.,TRBJ2-1,TRBD2,CASSLAASGRAFEQFF,TGTGCTAGCAGCTTAGCGGCTAGCGGGAGGGCCTTTGAGCAGTTCTTC
TRBV27,few,TRBJ1-5,TRBD1,CASSSRQGGQPQHF,TGTGCCAGCAGTTCTCGACAGGGCGGTCAGCCCCAGCATTTT
TRBV30,.,TRBJ2-7,.,CALDPGHRYEQYF,TGTGCCCTAGATCCGGGACACCGATACGAGCAGTACTTC
TRBV12-5,once,TRBJ2-2,.,CASGLGVGGELFF,TGTGCTAGTGGTTTAGGGGTAGGCGGGGAGCTGTTTTTT
TRBV5-1,.,TRBJ2-7,.,CASNLLGSSLSYEQYF,TGCGCCAGCAATCTCCTCGGGAGCTCTCTCTCCTACGAGCAGTACTTC
TRBV10-3,.,TRBJ2-3,TRBD2,CAISVGTSGSDTQYF,TGTGCCATCAGTGTCGGGACTAGCGGGTCAGATACGCAGTATTTT
TRBV29-1,.,TRBJ2-7,.,CSVSKGGGSSYEQYF,TGCAGCGTATCAAAAGGGGGGGGCAGCTCCTACGAGCAGTACTTC
TRBV6-5,.,TRBJ2-1,.,CASSRQDSYNEQFF,TGTGCCAGCAGTAGACAGGATTCCTACAATGAGCAGTTCTTC
TRBV19,.,TRBJ1-1,TRBD1,CATKQGPERTEAFF,TGTGCCACCAAACAGGGGCCCGAGCGCACTGAAGCTTTCTTT
TRBV9,.,TRBJ2-5,.,CASTQGEETQYF,TGTGCCAGCACCCAGGGTGAAGAGACCCAGTACTTC
TRBV7-9,.,TRBJ1-4,.,CASSSAPSTNEKLFF,TGTGCCAGCAGCTCCGCGCCGTCAACTAATGAAAAACTGTTTTTT
TRBV27,.,TRBJ2-1,TRBD2,CASSLQRGGPSSYNEQFF,TGTGCCAGCAGTTTACAGCGGGGGGGCCCCAGCTCCTACAATGAGCAGTTCTTC
TRBV18,once,TRBJ1-4,.,CASSATGRANEKLFF,TGTGCCAGCTCAGCAACAGGGCGGGCTAATGAAAAACTGTTTTTT
TRBV24-1,.,TRBJ2-5,.,CATSDPRPGAQETQYF,TGTGCCACCAGTGATCCGCGACCAGGGGCACAAGAGACCCAGTACTTC
TRBV19,.,TRBJ2-1,TRBD2,CASSIEVASGSDNEQFF,TGTGCCAGTAGTATAGAAGTCGCTAGCGGGAGCGACAATGAGCAGTTCTTC
TRBV28,.,TRBJ2-5,TRBD2,CASTSGRTSVGETQYF,TGTGCCAGCACTTCAGGCCGGACTAGCGTGGGGGAGACCCAGTACTTC
TRBV27,.,TRBJ2-7,.,CASSEGVSYEQYF,TGTGCCAGCAGTGAGGGGGTCTCCTACGAGCAGTACTTC
TRBV29-1,.,TRBJ2-3,TRBD2,CSVGTLAGGPGTDTQYF,TGCAGCGTTGGGACCCTAGCGGGGGGGCCGGGCACAGATACGCAGTATTTT
TRBV11-1,.,TRBJ2-7,TRBD2,CASSPLGLAGSYEQYF,TGTGCCAGCAGCCCACTGGGCTTAGCGGGATCCTACGAGCAGTACTTC
TRBV27,.,TRBJ1-5,TRBD1,CASSPQGANQPQHF,TGTGCCAGCAGTCCTCAGGGGGCCAATCAGCCCCAGCATTTT
TRBV28,.,TRBJ2-1,.,CASSGTGGPYNEQFF,TGTGCCAGCAGTGGGACCGGGGGGCCCTACAATGAGCAGTTCTTC
TRBV18,.,TRBJ1-5,.,CASSPYGQENQPQHF,TGTGCCAGCTCACCGTACGGACAAGAGAATCAGCCCCAGCATTTT
TRBV11-2,.,TRBJ1-2,.,CASSSDSRNYGYTF,TGTGCCAGCAGCTCGGACAGCCGAAACTATGGCTACACCTTC
TRBV28,.,TRBJ1-5,TRBD1,CASSGDRGQPQHF,TGTGCCAGCAGTGGGGACAGGGGTCAGCCCCAGCATTTT
TRBV3-1/TRBV3-2,.,TRBJ2-1,TRBD2,CASSQEMGLANNEQFF,TGTGCCAGCAGCCAAGAAATGGGACTAGCGAATAATGAGCAGTTCTTC
TRBV24-1,.,TRBJ2-5,.,CATSDSGTIQETQYF,TGTGCCACCAGTGACTCCGGGACAATCCAAGAGACCCAGTACTTC
TRBV28,.,TRBJ1-5,.,CASNPGGAGQPQHF,TGTGCCAGCAACCCGGGGGGGGCAGGTCAGCCCCAGCATTTT
TRBV5-1,.,TRBJ1-4,.,CASREGKSEKLFF,TGCGCCAGCAGGGAGGGGAAAAGTGAAAAACTGTTTTTT
TRBV4-2,.,TRBJ1-4,.,CASSRTVGGSEKLFF,TGTGCCAGCAGCCGAACTGTGGGGGGGAGTGAAAAACTGTTTTTT
TRBV5-1,.,TRBJ2-2,.,CASSLGLDTQHTGELFF,TGCGCCAGCAGCTTGGGATTGGACACCCAACACACCGGGGAGCTGTTTTTT
TRBV7-2,few,TRBJ1-2,.,CASSLVEERYGYTF,TGTGCCAGCAGCTTAGTTGAGGAACGCTATGGCTACACCTTC